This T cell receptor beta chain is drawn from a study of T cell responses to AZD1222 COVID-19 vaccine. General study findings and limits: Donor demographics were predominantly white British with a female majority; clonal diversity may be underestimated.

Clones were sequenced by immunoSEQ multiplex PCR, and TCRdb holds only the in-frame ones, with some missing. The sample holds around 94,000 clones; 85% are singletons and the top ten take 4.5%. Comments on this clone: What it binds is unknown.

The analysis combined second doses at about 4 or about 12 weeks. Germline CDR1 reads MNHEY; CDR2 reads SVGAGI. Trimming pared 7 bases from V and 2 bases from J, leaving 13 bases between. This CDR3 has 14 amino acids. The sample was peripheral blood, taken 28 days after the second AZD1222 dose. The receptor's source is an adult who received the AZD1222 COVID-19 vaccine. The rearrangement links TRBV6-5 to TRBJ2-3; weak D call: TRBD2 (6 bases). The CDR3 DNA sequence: TGTGCCAGCAAGGGCGGGGCGTACACAGATACGCAGTATTTT. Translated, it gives CASKGGAYTDTQYF.